This T cell receptor beta chain emerged from a study of T cells in Graves' hyperthyroidism and ophthalmopathy. Study summary: Peripheral blood was drawn at first diagnosis, prior to all treatment.

A few counts support this clonotype. What was amplified from RNA transcripts were TCR beta CDR3 regions. Using the HTBI primer set, a first-round RT-PCR was run on the TCR CDR3. MiXCR was run by TCRdb on the multiplex PCR reads, yielding one entry per CDR3 protein. The table shows roughly 380,000 distinct CDR3 sequences, with around a sixth occurring only once. Ophthalmopathy patients had Clinical Activity Score at least 3, NOSPECS grade at least 4, duration under 3 months. Diagnosis rested on symptoms, serum thyroxine and TRAb, thyroid ultrasound, and orbital computed tomography. CDR1 LNHDA and CDR2 SQIVND come from the germline V gene (reference sequence). The CDR3 length is 14 residues. V lost 3 bases, J lost 3 bases, and 9 bases lay in between.

The sequencing input was blood. This chain joins TRBV19 and TRBJ1-5, with a possible D match to TRBD1 (5 bases). The sequence derives from a woman in her thirties or forties with Graves' ophthalmopathy. CDR3 sequence (DNA): TGTGCCAGTAGTATGGTGGGGACCAATCAGCCCCAGCATTTT. Amino acid sequence: CASSMVGTNQPQHF.